Listed below are T cell receptor beta chains from one sample, sequenced in a study of blood T cell repertoires in COVID-19. Libraries were prepared by immunoSEQ multiplex PCR; TCRdb keeps only in-frame clonotypes and omits some of them. The data contain about 220,000 clones, about 87% of them singletons. The sequencing sample was made of PBMCs or T cells enriched from blood (not recorded which). These TCRs come from a woman aged 40-49 years with acute COVID-19. CDR3s include the opening cysteine and the closing phenylalanine or tryptophan. The D gene is left open where the match is weak. Not all rows give a size; the values are once, few, many and, for expanded clones, a class.

>TRBJ2-5|TRBV6-2/TRBV6-3|TRBD2|.
CASSWGLAGGGETQYF
TGTGCCAGCAGTTGGGGACTAGCGGGAGGTGGAGAGACCCAGTACTTC
>TRBJ2-4|TRBV6-5|TRBD1|.
CASSSILEGAQNIQYF
TGTGCCAGCAGTTCTATCCTTGAGGGGGCCCAAAACATTCAGTACTTC
>TRBJ2-1|TRBV13|TRBD2|.
CASSSGLAGLDEQFF
TGTGCCAGCAGCTCGGGACTAGCGGGGTTGGATGAGCAGTTCTTC
>TRBJ2-5|TRBV2|TRBD2|once
CASSRTSGNQETQYF
TGTGCCAGCAGTCGGACTAGCGGAAATCAAGAGACCCAGTACTTC
>TRBJ2-1|TRBV3-1/TRBV3-2|.|.
CASSQVPSEQFF
TGTGCCAGCAGCCAAGTCCCGAGTGAGCAGTTCTTC
>TRBJ2-4|TRBV4-3|TRBD1|.
CASSQAGGPQYF
TGCGCCAGCAGCCAAGCAGGGGGACCCCAGTACTTC
>TRBJ2-3|TRBV29-1|TRBD1|.
CSVVGQTSTDTQYF
TGCAGCGTTGTGGGACAGACCAGCACAGATACGCAGTATTTT
>TRBJ1-1|TRBV6-5|TRBD1|.
CASSYPGGASEAFF
TGTGCCAGCAGTTACCCAGGGGGCGCCTCTGAAGCTTTCTTT
>TRBJ2-3|TRBV3-1/TRBV3-2|.|.
CASSQFGWTDTQYF
TGTGCCAGCAGCCAATTCGGGTGGACAGATACGCAGTATTTT
>TRBJ2-5|TRBV29-1|TRBD1|.
CSGGQGVTGETQYF
TGCAGCGGCGGACAGGGGGTGACAGGGGAGACCCAGTACTTC
>TRBJ2-3|TRBV9|.|.
CASSVAGDTDTQYF
TGTGCCAGCAGCGTAGCGGGGGACACAGATACGCAGTATTTT
>TRBJ1-2|TRBV6-1|TRBD1|.
CASSDGQGGYGYTF
TGTGCCAGCAGTGACGGACAGGGAGGCTATGGCTACACCTTC
>TRBJ1-1|TRBV10-2|TRBD1|.
CASRDRERTEAFF
TGCGCCAGCAGAGACAGGGAGCGCACTGAAGCTTTCTTT
>TRBJ1-1|TRBV5-1|.|.
CASSPGLGEAFF
TGCGCCAGCAGCCCTGGACTGGGTGAAGCTTTCTTT
>TRBJ1-1|TRBV7-6|.|.
CASSQLRGKNTEAFF
TGTGCCAGCAGCCAGCTCAGGGGCAAGAACACTGAAGCTTTCTTT
>TRBJ2-1|TRBV30|TRBD2|.
CAWSVRSGGAPFYNEQFF
TGTGCCTGGAGTGTACGTAGCGGGGGGGCTCCGTTCTACAATGAGCAGTTCTTC
>TRBJ1-2|TRBV7-8|TRBD1|.
CASSLDSTGNAAGYTF
TGTGCCAGCAGCTTAGATTCGACAGGGAATGCGGCTGGCTACACCTTC
>TRBJ1-6|TRBV15|TRBD1|.
CATSRAQGVRDSPLHF
TGTGCCACCAGCAGAGCTCAGGGGGTGAGAGATTCACCCCTCCACTTT
>TRBJ1-2|TRBV19|TRBD1|.
CASSSPDREGGTNYGYTF
TGTGCCAGTAGTTCTCCGGACAGGGAAGGGGGGACTAACTATGGCTACACCTTC
>TRBJ2-7|TRBV6-5|TRBD2|once
CASRPSSGGYEQYF
TGTGCCAGCAGACCCTCTAGCGGGGGGTACGAGCAGTACTTC
>TRBJ1-2|TRBV5-4|.|few
CASSFIREGYGYTF
TGTGCCAGCAGCTTTATCAGGGAAGGTTATGGCTACACCTTC
>TRBJ1-1|TRBV9|TRBD1|.
CASSDEQGATEAFF
TGTGCCAGCAGCGATGAACAGGGGGCCACTGAAGCTTTCTTT
>TRBJ1-5|TRBV4-1|.|.
CASSQVGQGRGRQPQHF
TGCGCCAGCAGCCAAGTCGGCCAGGGTAGGGGCAGACAGCCCCAGCATTTT
>TRBJ1-1|TRBV6-5|.|once
CATHREWNTEAFF
TGTGCCACCCACAGGGAATGGAACACTGAAGCTTTCTTT
>TRBJ2-3|TRBV10-2|.|.
CASSESRQAPQYF
TGCGCCAGCAGTGAGTCACGGCAGGCCCCGCAGTATTTT
>TRBJ2-2|TRBV19|TRBD2|.
CASMLTGRGGHTGELFF
TGTGCCAGTATGCTAACCGGACGGGGGGGGCACACCGGGGAGCTGTTTTTT
>TRBJ2-4|TRBV11-2|TRBD1|.
CASSSVTGWNIQYF
TGTGCCAGCAGCTCCGTGACAGGGTGGAACATTCAGTACTTC
>TRBJ2-7|TRBV2|.|.
CASSEGAGGLYEQYF
TGTGCCAGCAGTGAAGGGGCAGGGGGGCTCTACGAGCAGTACTTC
>TRBJ2-2|TRBV2|.|.
CASRVEGELFF
TGTGCCAGCAGGGTAGAGGGGGAGCTGTTTTTT
>TRBJ2-1|TRBV4-3|TRBD2|.
CASSQGLSSGSGSYEQFF
TGCGCCAGCAGCCAAGGTCTGAGCAGCGGGAGTGGGTCTTATGAGCAGTTCTTC
>TRBJ2-4|TRBV19|.|once
CASSITTEQSKNIQYF
TGTGCCAGTAGTATCACGACAGAACAGTCAAAAAACATTCAGTACTTC
>TRBJ1-3|TRBV6-5|.|.
CATRQAGSGNTIYF
TGTGCCACCCGACAGGCCGGGTCTGGAAACACCATATATTTT
>TRBJ2-5|TRBV30|TRBD2|once
CAWSIGAGGRETQYF
TGTGCCTGGAGCATAGGAGCGGGGGGGCGGGAGACCCAGTACTTC
>TRBJ2-1|TRBV11-3|TRBD2|few
CASSPLLAGVYNEQFF
TGTGCCAGCAGCCCACTACTAGCGGGAGTCTACAATGAGCAGTTCTTC
>TRBJ1-2|TRBV11-2|TRBD1|.
CASSFRQGAAYGYTF
TGTGCCAGCAGCTTTCGTCAGGGGGCGGCCTATGGCTACACCTTC
>TRBJ2-5|TRBV6-5|.|.
CASSYGRAQETQYF
TGTGCCAGCAGTTATGGGCGGGCCCAAGAGACCCAGTACTTC
>TRBJ2-2|TRBV6-5|TRBD2|.
CASSGAGASTGELFF
TGTGCCAGCAGCGGCGCGGGAGCGAGCACCGGGGAGCTGTTTTTT
>TRBJ1-4|TRBV11-3|TRBD1|.
CASSLTPGQSNEKLFF
TGTGCCAGCAGCTTAACCCCGGGACAGAGTAATGAAAAACTGTTTTTT
>TRBJ1-6|TRBV5-4|.|.
CASSLMTDNSPLHF
TGTGCCAGCAGCTTGATGACAGATAATTCACCCCTCCACTTT
>TRBJ1-2|TRBV9|TRBD1|.
CASSPGDRDSYTF
TGTGCCAGCAGCCCGGGGGACAGGGATAGCTACACCTTC